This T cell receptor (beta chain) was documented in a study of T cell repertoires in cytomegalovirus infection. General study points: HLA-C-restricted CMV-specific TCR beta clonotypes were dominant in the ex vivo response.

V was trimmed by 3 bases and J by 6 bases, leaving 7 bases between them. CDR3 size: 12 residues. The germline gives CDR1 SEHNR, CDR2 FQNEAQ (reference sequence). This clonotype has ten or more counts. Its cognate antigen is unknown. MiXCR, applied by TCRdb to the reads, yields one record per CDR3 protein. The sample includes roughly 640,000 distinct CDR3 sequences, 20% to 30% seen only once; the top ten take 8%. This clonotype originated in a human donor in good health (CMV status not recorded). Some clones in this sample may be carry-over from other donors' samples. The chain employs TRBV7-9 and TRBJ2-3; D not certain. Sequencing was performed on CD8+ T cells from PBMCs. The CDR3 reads CASSFPFDTQYF. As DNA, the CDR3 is TGTGCCAGCAGCTTCCCCTTTGATACGCAGTATTTT.